This T cell receptor (beta chain) was sequenced during a study of T cells after yellow fever vaccination (dated by TCRdb to the late 2010s). Describing the broader study: The SMART-Seq v4 Ultra Low Input RNA kit was used to prepare libraries from fractions with low cell numbers. Bulk TCR alpha and beta repertoires were sequenced longitudinally to track T-cell clones before and after primary and booster YFV17D yellow fever vaccination. Two healthy male donors, one aged 18 to 30 and one aged 30 to 40 years, made up the cohort. Bulk PBMC replicates and cell subsets were isolated from blood drawn at multiple timepoints before and after both primary and secondary immunization.

This clonotype was detected ten times or more. It has no known antigen specificity. The record has no base qualities; no much larger clone is one base away. Trimming costs V 5 bases and J 8 bases, and their ends lie 12 bases apart. The CDR3 runs 12 residues from the cysteine to the phenylalanine. Only the CDR3 portion is preserved as DNA: 36 bases, with reading frame beginning at the first base. As encoded in the germline V gene, CDR1 is MNHEY while CDR2 is SVGAGI. The study at large found these results: A small fraction of clonotypes appeared in both the CD4 and CD8 compartments, likely as a result of convergent recombination. Because only a couple of donors were included in the study, the extent to which the findings can be generalized is limited. Compared with the primary T-cell response, the secondary T-cell response was weaker but faster, peaking on day 5 rather than day 15. After the booster, most clones that had expanded after primary vaccination were detected again (approximately 96% of CD4 and more than 80% of CD8), suggesting broad maintenance of memory. Computational filtering was needed because FACS-sorted repertoires could contain abundant contaminating clonotypes from the bulk population.

Sample treatment or condition, as interpreted from the label and publication: live attenuated yellow fever vaccine strain. A standard Ficoll-Paque protocol was used to isolate PBMCs from peripheral blood. CD4 and CD8 T-cell fractions were isolated with Dynabeads CD4 and CD8 positive selection kits. RNA was extracted with TriZol from bulk PBMCs, CD4 and CD8 fractions, and dextramer-positive and dextramer-negative fractions. The sequencing machine was an Illumina NovaSeq 6000. TCR cDNA was synthesized by 5'RACE template switching, through which a universal primer site and unique molecular identifiers were introduced. Priming for cDNA synthesis came from both the TCR alpha and TCR beta constant segments. Libraries were amplified in two PCR steps, with sample barcodes and sequencing adapters added in the second step. Sequencing of libraries was done on Illumina HiSeq 2500 (2x100 bp) or NovaSeq (2x150 bp). In the source study's methods: Demultiplexing of reads and collapsing into UMI consensus sequences were performed with MIGEC, and V(D)J alignment was carried out with MiXCR. Vaccine-responding clonotypes were defined with edgeR using replicate PBMC samples, requiring FDR below 0.01 and a log2 fold change above 5 up to day 15. Bulk clonotypes were assigned CD4 or CD8 identity according to which sequenced CD4 or CD8 repertoire held them at higher abundance. The public sequencing data were trimmed at Q25 with fastp and processed into clonotypes with MiXCR by TCRdb, which kept only in-frame beta chains. Here each entry gathers all rows of one CDR3 protein and keeps the most common genes and DNA. What appears here as the V and J calls and clone size reflects TCRdb's work, not the paper's. Within this sample are some 300,000 distinct CDR3 sequences, with roughly 10% of them counted one time only. Of the sample, under 4% is held by the ten largest clones.

This receptor was identified in a young man who received the YFV17D yellow fever vaccine. The sequences come from CD4+ T cells sorted from PBMCs, collected 45 days after the yellow fever booster vaccination. The rearrangement combines TRBV6-5 with TRBJ1-2; the D region possibly corresponds to TRBD1 (6 bases align). The CDR3 loop reads CASSNQGSGYTF. The sequenced DNA: TGTGCCAGCAGTAACCAGGGGTCCGGCTACACCTTC.